Included here is one T cell receptor beta chain sequence, with context. Generated by immunoSEQ multiplex PCR, the TCRdb table keeps only in-frame clones and is missing some. The data show about 48,000 clones, with approximately 87% seen just once and 5.5% to 7% held by the top ten. The germline gives CDR1 SGHRS, CDR2 YFSETQ. The germline V and J ends were trimmed by 0 bases and 4 bases, with 10 bases remaining between them. This CDR3 comprises 14 residues. The data originate from a study of blood T cell repertoires in COVID-19. The receptor was isolated from a woman aged 60-70 years with acute or convalescent COVID-19. The material sequenced was peripheral blood. This chain connects TRBV5-1 to TRBJ1-2; D not resolved. As DNA, the CDR3 is TGCGCCAGCAGCTTGGATCCGGGAACCTATGGCTACACCTTC. This sequence encodes CASSLDPGTYGYTF.